The entry below describes one TCR beta chain. This sample is part of a study of blood T cell repertoires in COVID-19. Here immunoSEQ multiplex PCR was the method, and the copy in TCRdb shows in-frame clones only, minus some. The table lists about 220,000 clones, 88% of them singletons. In terms of age and location, participants ranged from about 18 to 95 years and lived in about 25 US areas. The CDR3 is 17 amino acids. Germline V gives CDR1 MNHEY, CDR2 SMNVEV (reference sequence). V lost 2 bases and J lost 6; bases outside the gene matches: 10. The source material was PBMCs or T cells enriched from blood (not recorded which). This chain links TRBV27 with TRBJ1-6, with 7 bases fitting TRBD1. The receptor was derived from a woman in her 30s who had recovered from COVID-19. The CDR3 DNA sequence: TGTGCCAGCAGTTTAGAGCGCGCAGGGGGAGGTAATTCACCCCTCCACTTT. Translation gives CASSLERAGGGNSPLHF.